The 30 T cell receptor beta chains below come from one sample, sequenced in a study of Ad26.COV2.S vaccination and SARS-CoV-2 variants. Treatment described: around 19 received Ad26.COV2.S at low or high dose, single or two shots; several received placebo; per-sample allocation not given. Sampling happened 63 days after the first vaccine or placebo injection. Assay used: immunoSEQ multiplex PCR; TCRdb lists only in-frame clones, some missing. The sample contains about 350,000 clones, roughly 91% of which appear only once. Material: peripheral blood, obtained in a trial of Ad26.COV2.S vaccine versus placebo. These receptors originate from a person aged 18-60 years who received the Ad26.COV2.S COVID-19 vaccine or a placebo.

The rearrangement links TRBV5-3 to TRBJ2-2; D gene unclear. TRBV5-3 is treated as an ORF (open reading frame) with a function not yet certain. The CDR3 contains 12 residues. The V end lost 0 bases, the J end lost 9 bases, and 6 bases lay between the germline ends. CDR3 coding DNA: TGTGCCAGAAGCTTGGGTAGCCGGGAGCTGTTTTTT. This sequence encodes CARSLGSRELFF.

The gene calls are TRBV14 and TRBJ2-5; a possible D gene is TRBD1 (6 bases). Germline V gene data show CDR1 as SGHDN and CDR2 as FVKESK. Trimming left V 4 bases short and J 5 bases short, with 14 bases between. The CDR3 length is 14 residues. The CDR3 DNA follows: TGTGCCAGCAGCCTACTGGGGGCTTGGGAGACCCAGTACTTC. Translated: CASSLLGAWETQYF. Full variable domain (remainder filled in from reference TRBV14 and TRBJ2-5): EAGVTQFPSHSVIEKGQTVTLRCDPISGHDNLYWYRRVMGKEIKFLLHFVKESKQDESGMPNNRFLAERTGGTYSTLKVQPAELEDSGVYFCASSLLGAWETQYFGPGTRLLVL.

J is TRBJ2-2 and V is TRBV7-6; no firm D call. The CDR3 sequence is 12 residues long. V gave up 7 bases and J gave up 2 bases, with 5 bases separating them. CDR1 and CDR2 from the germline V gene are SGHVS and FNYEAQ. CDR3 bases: TGTGCCAGCATCCTAAACACCGGGGAGCTGTTTTTT. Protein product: CASILNTGELFF.

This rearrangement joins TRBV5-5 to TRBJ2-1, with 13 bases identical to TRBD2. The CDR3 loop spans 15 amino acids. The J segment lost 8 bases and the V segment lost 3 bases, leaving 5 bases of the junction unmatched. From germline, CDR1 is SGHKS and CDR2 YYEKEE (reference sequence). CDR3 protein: CASSSPGLAGDEQFF. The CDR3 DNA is TGTGCCAGCAGCTCCCCTGGACTAGCGGGGGATGAGCAGTTCTTC.

CDR3 sequence reads: CASSWGGAWSETQYF. The CDR3 nucleotides read TGTGCCAGCAGCTGGGGGGGCGCTTGGAGTGAGACCCAGTACTTC. This chain uses TRBV5-5 with TRBJ2-5; D perhaps matches TRBD2 (7 bases). From germline, CDR1 is SGHKS and CDR2 YYEKEE (reference sequence). This CDR3 spans 15 amino acids. Between the trimmed V and J ends, which lost 3 bases and 5 bases, there was a span of 17 bases.

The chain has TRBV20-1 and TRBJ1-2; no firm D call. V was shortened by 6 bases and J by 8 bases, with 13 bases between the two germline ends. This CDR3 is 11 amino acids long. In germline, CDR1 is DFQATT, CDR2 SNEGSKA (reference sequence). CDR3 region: CSASPGVGYTF. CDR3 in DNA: TGCAGTGCGAGCCCCGGGGTCGGCTACACCTTC.

This chain's CDR3 is CASSLLQPDTTSSYNSPLHF. CDR3 coding DNA: TGTGCCAGCAGCTTGCTCCAGCCGGACACAACGAGCTCCTATAATTCACCCCTCCACTTT. The chain couples TRBV5-4 to TRBJ1-6; D might be TRBD1 (5 bases). V lost 1 base to trimming and J lost 0 bases, with 20 bases between them. Germline CDR1 is SGHNT and CDR2 is YYREEE (reference sequence). This CDR3 contains 20 residues. The variable domain in full, completed from reference TRBV5-4 and TRBJ1-6, reads ETGVTQSPTHLIKTRGQQVTLRCSSQSGHNTVSWYQQALGQGPQFIFQYYREEENGRGNFPPRFSGLQFPNYSSELNVNALELDDSALYLCASSLLQPDTTSSYNSPLHFGNGTRLTVT.

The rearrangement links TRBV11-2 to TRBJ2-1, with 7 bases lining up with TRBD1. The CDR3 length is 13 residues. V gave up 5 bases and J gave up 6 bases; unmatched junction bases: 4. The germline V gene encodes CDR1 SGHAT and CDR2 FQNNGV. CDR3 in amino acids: CASSPTGVNEQFF. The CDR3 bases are TGTGCCAGCAGCCCCACAGGGGTCAATGAGCAGTTCTTC.

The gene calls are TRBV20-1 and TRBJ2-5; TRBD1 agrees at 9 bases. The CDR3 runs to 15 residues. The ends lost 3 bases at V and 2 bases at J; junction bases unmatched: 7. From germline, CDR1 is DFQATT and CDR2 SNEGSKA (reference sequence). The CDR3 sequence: CSASLGQGLQETQYF. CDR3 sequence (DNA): TGCAGTGCTAGTCTGGGACAGGGATTACAAGAGACCCAGTACTTC.

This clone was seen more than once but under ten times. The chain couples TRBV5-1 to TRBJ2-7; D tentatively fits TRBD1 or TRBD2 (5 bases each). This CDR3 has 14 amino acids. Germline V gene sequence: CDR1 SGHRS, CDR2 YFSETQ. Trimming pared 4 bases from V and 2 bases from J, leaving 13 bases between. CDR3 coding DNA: TGCGCCAGCAGCGCCCGGGACGGAACCTACGAGCAGTACTTC. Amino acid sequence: CASSARDGTYEQYF.

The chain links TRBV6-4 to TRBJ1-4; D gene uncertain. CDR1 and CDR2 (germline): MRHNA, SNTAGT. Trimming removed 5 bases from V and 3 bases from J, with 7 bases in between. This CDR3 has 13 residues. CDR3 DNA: TGTGCCAGCAGTAGGGTGGCTAATGAAAAACTGTTTTTT. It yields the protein CASSRVANEKLFF.

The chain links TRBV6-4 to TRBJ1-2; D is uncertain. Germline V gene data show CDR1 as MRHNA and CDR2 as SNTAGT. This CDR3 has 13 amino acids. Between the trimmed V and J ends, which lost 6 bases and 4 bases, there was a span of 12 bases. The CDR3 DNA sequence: TGTGCCAGCAGGGTAATAGACGGCTATGGCTACACCTTC. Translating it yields CASRVIDGYGYTF.

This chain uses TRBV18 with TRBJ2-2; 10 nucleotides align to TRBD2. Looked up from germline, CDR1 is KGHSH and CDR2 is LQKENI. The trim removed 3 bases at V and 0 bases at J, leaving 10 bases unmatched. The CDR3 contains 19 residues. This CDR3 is CASSPRGIAGGPNTGELFF. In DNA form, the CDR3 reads TGTGCCAGCTCACCTCGTGGTATAGCGGGAGGCCCGAACACCGGGGAGCTGTTTTTT. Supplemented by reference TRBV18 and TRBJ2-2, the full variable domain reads NAGVMQNPRHLVRRRGQEARLRCSPMKGHSHVYWYRQLPEEGLKFMVYLQKENIIDESGMPKERFSAEFPKEGPSILRIQQVVRGDSAAYFCASSPRGIAGGPNTGELFFGEGSRLTVL.

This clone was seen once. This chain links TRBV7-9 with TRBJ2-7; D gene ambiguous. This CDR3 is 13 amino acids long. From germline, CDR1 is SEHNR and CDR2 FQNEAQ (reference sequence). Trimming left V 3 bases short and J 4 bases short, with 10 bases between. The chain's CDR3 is CASSFRTDYEQYF. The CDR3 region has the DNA TGTGCCAGCAGCTTCCGGACCGATTACGAGCAGTACTTC. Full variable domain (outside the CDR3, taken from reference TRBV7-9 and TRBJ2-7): DTGVSQNPRHKITKRGQNVTFRCDPISEHNRLYWYRQTLGQGPEFLTYFQNEAQLEKSRLLSDRFSAERPKGSFSTLEIQRTEQGDSAMYLCASSFRTDYEQYFGPGTRLTVT.

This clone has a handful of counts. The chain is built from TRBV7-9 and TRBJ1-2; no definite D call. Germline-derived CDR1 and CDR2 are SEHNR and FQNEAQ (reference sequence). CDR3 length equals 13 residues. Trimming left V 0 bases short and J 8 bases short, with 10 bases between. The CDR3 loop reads CASSLATVEGYTF. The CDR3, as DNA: TGTGCCAGCAGCTTAGCCACGGTGGAGGGCTACACCTTC. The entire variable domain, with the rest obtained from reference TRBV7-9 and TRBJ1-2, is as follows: DTGVSQNPRHKITKRGQNVTFRCDPISEHNRLYWYRQTLGQGPEFLTYFQNEAQLEKSRLLSDRFSAERPKGSFSTLEIQRTEQGDSAMYLCASSLATVEGYTFGSGTRLTVV.

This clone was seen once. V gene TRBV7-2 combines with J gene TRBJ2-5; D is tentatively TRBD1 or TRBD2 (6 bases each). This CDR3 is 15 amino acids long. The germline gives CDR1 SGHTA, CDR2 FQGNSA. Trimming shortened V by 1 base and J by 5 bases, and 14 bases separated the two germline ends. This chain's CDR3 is CASSLDHRAGETQYF. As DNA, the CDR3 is TGTGCCAGCAGCTTAGACCACAGGGCGGGGGAGACCCAGTACTTC.

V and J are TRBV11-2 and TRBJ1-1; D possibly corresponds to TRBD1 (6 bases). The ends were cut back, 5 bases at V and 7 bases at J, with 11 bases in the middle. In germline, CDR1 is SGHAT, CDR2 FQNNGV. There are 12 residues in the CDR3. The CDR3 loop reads CASSRNRVEAFF. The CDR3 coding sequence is TGTGCCAGCAGCAGGAACAGGGTTGAAGCTTTCTTT. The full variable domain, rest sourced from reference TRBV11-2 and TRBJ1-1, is EAGVAQSPRYKIIEKRQSVAFWCNPISGHATLYWYQQILGQGPKLLIQFQNNGVVDDSQLPKDRFSAERLKGVDSTLKIQPAKLEDSAVYLCASSRNRVEAFFGQGTRLTVV.

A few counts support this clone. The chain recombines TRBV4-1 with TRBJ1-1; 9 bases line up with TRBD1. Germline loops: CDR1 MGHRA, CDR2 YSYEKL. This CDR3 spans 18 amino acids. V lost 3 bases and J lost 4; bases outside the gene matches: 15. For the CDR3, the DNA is TGCGCCAGCAGCCAGAGGGCCGGGACAGGGAGTTTGGTCACTGAAGCTTTCTTT. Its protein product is CASSQRAGTGSLVTEAFF.

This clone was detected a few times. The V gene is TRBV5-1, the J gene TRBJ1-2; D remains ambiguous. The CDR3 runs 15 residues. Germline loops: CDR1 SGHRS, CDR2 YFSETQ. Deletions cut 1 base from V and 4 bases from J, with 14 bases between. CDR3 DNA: TGCGCCAGCAGCTTGAAGGTGGCCAGCCCCTATGGCTACACCTTC. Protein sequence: CASSLKVASPYGYTF.

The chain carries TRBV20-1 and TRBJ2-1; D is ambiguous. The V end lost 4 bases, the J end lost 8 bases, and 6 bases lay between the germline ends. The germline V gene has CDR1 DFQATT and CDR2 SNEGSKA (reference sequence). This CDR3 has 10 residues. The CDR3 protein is CSAMKHEQFF. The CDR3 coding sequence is TGCAGTGCTATGAAACATGAGCAGTTCTTC.

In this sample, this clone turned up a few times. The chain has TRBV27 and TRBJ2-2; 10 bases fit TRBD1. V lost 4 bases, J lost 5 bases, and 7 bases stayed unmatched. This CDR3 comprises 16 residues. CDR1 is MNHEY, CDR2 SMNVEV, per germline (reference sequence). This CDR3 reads CASSSAGTGVTGELFF. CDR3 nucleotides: TGTGCCAGCAGTTCCGCCGGGACAGGGGTAACCGGGGAGCTGTTTTTT.

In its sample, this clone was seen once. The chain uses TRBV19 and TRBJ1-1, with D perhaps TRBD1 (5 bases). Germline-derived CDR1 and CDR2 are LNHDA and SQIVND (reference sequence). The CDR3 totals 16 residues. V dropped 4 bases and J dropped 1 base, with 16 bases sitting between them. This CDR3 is CASSNQGPGSNTEAFF. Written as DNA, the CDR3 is TGTGCCAGTAGTAACCAGGGCCCTGGATCGAACACTGAAGCTTTCTTT.

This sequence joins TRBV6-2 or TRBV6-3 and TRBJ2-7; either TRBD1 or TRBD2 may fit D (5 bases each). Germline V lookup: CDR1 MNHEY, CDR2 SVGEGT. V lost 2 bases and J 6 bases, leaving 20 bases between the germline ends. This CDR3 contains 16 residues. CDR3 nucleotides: TGTGCCAGCAGTTACAGCCGGGACCCTATAACCCTCGAGCAGTACTTC. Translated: CASSYSRDPITLEQYF.

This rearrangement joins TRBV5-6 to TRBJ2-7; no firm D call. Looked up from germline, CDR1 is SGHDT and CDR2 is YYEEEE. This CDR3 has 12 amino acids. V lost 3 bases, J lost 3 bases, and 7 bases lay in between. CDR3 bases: TGTGCCAGCAGCTCGTCAATCTACGAGCAGTACTTC. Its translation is CASSSSIYEQYF.

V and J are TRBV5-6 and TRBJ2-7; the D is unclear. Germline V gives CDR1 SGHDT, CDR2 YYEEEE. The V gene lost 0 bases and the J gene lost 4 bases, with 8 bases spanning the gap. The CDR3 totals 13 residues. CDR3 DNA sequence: TGTGCCAGCAGCTTGGCGGATCGGTACGAGCAGTACTTC. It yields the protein CASSLADRYEQYF.

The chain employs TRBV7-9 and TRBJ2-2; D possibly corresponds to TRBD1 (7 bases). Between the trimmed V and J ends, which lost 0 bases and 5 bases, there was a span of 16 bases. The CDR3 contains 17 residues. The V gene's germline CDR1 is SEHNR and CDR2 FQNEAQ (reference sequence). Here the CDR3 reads CASSLARTGGRTGELFF. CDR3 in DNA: TGTGCCAGCAGCTTAGCACGGACAGGAGGGAGGACCGGGGAGCTGTTTTTT.

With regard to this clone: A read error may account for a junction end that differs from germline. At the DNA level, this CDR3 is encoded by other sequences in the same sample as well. The CDR3 protein is CASSPQGASNQPQHF. Written as DNA, the CDR3 is TGTGCCAGCTCCCCACAGGGGGCAAGCAATCAGCCCCAGCATTTT. J is TRBJ1-5 and V is TRBV18; 9 bases are shared with TRBD1. Germline V gives CDR1 KGHSH, CDR2 LQKENI. CDR3 length: 15 amino acids.

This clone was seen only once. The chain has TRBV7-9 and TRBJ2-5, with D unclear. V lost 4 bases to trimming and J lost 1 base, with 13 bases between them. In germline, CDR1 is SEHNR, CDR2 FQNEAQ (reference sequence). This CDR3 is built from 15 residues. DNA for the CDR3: TGTGCCAGCAGCTCTATACTCCCATCCCAAGAGACCCAGTACTTC. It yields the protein CASSSILPSQETQYF.

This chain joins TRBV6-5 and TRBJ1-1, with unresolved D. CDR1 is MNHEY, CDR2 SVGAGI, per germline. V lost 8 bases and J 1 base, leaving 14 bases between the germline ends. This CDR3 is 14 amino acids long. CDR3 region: CASPQGRENTEAFF. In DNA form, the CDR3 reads TGTGCCAGCCCCCAAGGACGGGAGAACACTGAAGCTTTCTTT.

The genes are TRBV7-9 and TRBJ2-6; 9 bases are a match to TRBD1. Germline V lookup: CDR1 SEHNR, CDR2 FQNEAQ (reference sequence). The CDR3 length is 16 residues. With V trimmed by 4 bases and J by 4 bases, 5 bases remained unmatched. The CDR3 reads CASSYTGGSGANVLTF. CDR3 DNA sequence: TGTGCCAGCAGCTATACAGGGGGCTCAGGGGCCAACGTCCTGACTTTC.